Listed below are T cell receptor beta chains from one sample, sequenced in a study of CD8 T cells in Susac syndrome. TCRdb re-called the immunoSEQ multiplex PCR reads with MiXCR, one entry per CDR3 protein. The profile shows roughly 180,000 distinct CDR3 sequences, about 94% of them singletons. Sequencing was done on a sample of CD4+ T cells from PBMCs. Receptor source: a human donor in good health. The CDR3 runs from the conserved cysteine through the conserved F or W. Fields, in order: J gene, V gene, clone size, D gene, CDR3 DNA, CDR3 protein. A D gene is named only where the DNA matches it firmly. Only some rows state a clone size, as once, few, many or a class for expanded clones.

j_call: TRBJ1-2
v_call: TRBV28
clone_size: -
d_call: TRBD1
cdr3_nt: TGTGCCAGCAGTTTGAGGGGGCTAGGCTACACCTTC
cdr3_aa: CASSLRGLGYTF

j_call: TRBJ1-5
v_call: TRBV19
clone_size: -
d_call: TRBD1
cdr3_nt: TGTGCCAGTAGTACGGACAGGACTGATCAGCCCCAGCATTTT
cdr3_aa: CASSTDRTDQPQHF

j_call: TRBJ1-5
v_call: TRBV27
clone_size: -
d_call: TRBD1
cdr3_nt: TGTGCCAGCAGTTTTCAGGGGGCGAGCCAGCCCCAGCATTTT
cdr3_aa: CASSFQGASQPQHF

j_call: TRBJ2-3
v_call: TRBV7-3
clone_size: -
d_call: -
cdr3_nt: TGTGCCAGCAGGCAGAGCCCAAACACAGATACGCAGTATTTT
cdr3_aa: CASRQSPNTDTQYF

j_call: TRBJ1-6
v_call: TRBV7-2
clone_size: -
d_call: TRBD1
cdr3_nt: TGTGCCAGCAGCTTGCAAATCGGGACAGGGGCAGATTCACCCCTCCACTTT
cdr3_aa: CASSLQIGTGADSPLHF

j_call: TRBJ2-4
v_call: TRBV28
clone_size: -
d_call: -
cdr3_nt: TGTGCCAGCAGTTTAGGGATAGCGGACATTCAGTACTTC
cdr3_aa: CASSLGIADIQYF

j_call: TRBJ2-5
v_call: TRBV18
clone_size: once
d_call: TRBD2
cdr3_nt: TGTGCCAGCTCACCACGGACCGGGAGGGAGACCCAGTACTTC
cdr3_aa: CASSPRTGRETQYF

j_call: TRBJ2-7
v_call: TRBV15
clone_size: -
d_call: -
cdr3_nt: TGTGCCACCAGCAGAGATCGCGGCAGAACCTACGAGCAGTACTTC
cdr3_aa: CATSRDRGRTYEQYF

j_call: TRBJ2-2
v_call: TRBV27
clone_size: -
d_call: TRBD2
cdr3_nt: TGTGCCAGCAGTTTAGAACTAGCGGGCGGGGAGCTGTTTTTT
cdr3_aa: CASSLELAGGELFF

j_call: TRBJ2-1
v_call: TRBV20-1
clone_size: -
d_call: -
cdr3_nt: TGCAGTGCTACTAGCACCGCTTCCTACAATGAGCAGTTCTTC
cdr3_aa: CSATSTASYNEQFF

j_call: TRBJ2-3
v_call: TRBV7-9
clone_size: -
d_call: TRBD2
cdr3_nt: TGTGCCAGCAGGTCTAGCGGGGCAGATACGCAGTATTTT
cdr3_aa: CASRSSGADTQYF

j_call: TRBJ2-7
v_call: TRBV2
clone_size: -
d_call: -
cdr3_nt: TGTGCCAGCAGTGGGACGGTGACCTACGAGCAGTACTTC
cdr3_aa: CASSGTVTYEQYF

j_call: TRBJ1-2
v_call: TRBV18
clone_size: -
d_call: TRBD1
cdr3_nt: TGTGCCAGCTCACCAGGGACAGGAGCCAACTATGGCTACACCTTC
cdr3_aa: CASSPGTGANYGYTF

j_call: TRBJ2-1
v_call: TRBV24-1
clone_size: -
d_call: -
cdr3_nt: TGTGCCACCAGTGCCCGGGCCTCCTACAATGAGCAGTTCTTC
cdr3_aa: CATSARASYNEQFF

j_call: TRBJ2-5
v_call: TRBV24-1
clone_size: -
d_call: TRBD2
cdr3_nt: TGTGCCACCTCGGGGGGGGCCCAAGAGACCCAGTACTTC
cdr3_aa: CATSGGAQETQYF

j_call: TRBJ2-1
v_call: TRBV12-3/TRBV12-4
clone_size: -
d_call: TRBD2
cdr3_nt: TGTGCCAGCCGATATCGGTCTAGCGGGGGTAATGAGCAGTTCTTC
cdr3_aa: CASRYRSSGGNEQFF

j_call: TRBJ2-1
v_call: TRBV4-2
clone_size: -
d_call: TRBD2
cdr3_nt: TGTGCCAGCAGCCCTTCACATGGCGGGGGGGCCCAGGGTGAGCAGTTCTTC
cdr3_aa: CASSPSHGGGAQGEQFF

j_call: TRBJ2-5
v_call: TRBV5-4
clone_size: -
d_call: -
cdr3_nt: TGTGCCAGCAGCTTGGGAGGGGTCGGAGAGACCCAGTACTTC
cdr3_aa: CASSLGGVGETQYF

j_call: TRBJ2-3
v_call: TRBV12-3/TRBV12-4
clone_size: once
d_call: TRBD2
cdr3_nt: TGTGCCAGCAGCCCCCCCCTAGCGGCGAGCACAGATACGCAGTATTTT
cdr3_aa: CASSPPLAASTDTQYF

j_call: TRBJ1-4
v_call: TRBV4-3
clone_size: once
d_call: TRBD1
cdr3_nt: TGCGCCAGCAGCCAAGCTAGTGACAGGGCAGGGAAACTGTTTTTT
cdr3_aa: CASSQASDRAGKLFF

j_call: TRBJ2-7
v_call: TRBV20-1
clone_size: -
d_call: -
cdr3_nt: TGCAGTGCTAGAGATCGCGGGGCGATGGGGCAGTACTTC
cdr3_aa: CSARDRGAMGQYF

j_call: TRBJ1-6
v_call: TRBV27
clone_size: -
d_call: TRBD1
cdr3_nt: TGTGCCAGCAGTTTAATCGGGACAGGGAATTCACCCCTCCACTTT
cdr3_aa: CASSLIGTGNSPLHF